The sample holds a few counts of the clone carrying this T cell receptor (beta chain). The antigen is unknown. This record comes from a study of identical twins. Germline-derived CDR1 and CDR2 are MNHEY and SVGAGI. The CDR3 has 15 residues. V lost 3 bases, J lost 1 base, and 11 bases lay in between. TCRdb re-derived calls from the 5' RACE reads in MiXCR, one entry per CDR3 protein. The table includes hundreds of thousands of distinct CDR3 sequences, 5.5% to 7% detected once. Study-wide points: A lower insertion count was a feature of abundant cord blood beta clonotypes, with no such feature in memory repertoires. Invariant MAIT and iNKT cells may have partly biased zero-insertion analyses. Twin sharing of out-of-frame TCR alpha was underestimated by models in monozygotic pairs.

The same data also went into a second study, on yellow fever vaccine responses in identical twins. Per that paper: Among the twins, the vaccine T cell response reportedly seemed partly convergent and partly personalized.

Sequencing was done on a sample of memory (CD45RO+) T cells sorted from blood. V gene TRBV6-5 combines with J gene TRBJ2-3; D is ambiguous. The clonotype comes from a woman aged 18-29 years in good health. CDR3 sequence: CASSYVDRGTDTQYF. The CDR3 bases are TGTGCCAGCAGTTATGTCGATCGGGGCACAGATACGCAGTATTTT.